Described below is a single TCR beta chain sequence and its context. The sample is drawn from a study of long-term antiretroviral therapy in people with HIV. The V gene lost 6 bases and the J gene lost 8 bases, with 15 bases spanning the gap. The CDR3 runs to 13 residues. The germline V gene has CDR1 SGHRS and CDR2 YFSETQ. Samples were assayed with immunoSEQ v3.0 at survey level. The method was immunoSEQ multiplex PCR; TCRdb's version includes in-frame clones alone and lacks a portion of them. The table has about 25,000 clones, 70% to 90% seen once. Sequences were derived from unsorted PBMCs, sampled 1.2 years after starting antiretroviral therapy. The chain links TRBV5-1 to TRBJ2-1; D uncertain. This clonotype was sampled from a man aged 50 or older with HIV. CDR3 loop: CASTTRLTDEQFF. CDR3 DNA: TGCGCCAGCACGACCAGGCTGACCGATGAGCAGTTCTTC.